This T cell receptor beta chain comes out of a study of vaccination effects on CD4 cells after COVID-19. Once cultured for 10 days, the cells underwent separation to obtain CD4+ T cells. In the case of this clone: The antigen remains undetermined.

Only in-frame clones appear in the TCRdb table, and some are missing; sequencing was by immunoSEQ multiplex PCR. The data hold 40,000 or so clones, with roughly 82% observed a single time. This CDR3 has 14 residues. Per germline, CDR1 DFQATT and CDR2 SNEGSKA (reference sequence). V was pared by 3 bases and J by 1 base, with 10 bases between. The sequencing used CD4+ T cells from PBMCs cultured without peptide, collected before COVID-19 vaccination. The clonotype originates from a human donor who received a COVID-19 vaccine. The V and J genes are TRBV20-1 and TRBJ1-5; D might be TRBD1 (5 bases). The CDR3 nucleotides read TGCAGTGCTAGTTTCGGGGGGAGCAATCAGCCCCAGCATTTT. Protein: CSASFGGSNQPQHF.